This T cell receptor (beta chain) comes out of a study of blood T cell repertoires in COVID-19. For the study at large: The United States, Italy and Spain supplied acute and convalescent COVID-19 samples. In each case, the material was cDNA or gDNA derived from T cells, B-cell-depleted T cells, or PBMCs.

CDR1 is SQVTM and CDR2 is ANQGSEA in the germline V gene. There are 12 residues in the CDR3. Between the trimmed V and J ends, which lost 2 bases and 6 bases, there was a span of 10 bases. The repertoire was sequenced with immunoSEQ multiplex PCR; TCRdb's copy has only in-frame clones and lacks some. In the table there are roughly 200,000 clones, 75% to 90% of which are singletons. The TCR sequence derives from a man in his forties or fifties with acute or convalescent COVID-19. This chain links TRBV29-1 with TRBJ1-2; possible D gene TRBD1, 5 bases. Sequenced sample: peripheral blood. For the CDR3, the DNA is TGCAGCGTTGAACGGGGGGTGCATGGCTACACCTTC. Amino acid sequence: CSVERGVHGYTF.